These T cell receptor beta chains were read from a single sample in a study of shared clonotypes between healthy human individuals. Only in-frame clones appear in the TCRdb table, and some are missing; sequencing was by immunoSEQ multiplex PCR. The data hold about 600,000 clones, with around 78% observed a single time. Input material: PBMCs. The receptors come from a woman aged 40 to 50 in good health. Some clones in this sample may be carry-over from other donors' samples. The CDR3 runs from the conserved cysteine through the conserved F or W. D genes are given only for firm matches. Expanded clones are given a class, and other clones once, few, many or no size at all.

CASTPGGGYGYTF | TGTGCCAGCACCCCGGGGGGGGGTTATGGCTACACCTTC | - | TRBV5-4 | - | TRBJ1-2
CASSLGGPQETQYF | TGTGCCAGCAGCTTAGGGGGTCCGCAAGAGACCCAGTACTTC | - | TRBV13 | - | TRBJ2-5
CASSLLAGTPYEQYF | TGTGCCAGCAGCTTACTCGCGGGGACCCCCTACGAGCAGTACTTC | - | TRBV7-2 | - | TRBJ2-7
CASSVGPTFTDTQYF | TGTGCCAGCAGCGTAGGACCGACCTTCACAGATACGCAGTATTTT | - | TRBV9 | - | TRBJ2-3
CASSRDRGHPPTDTQYF | TGTGCCAGCAGCAGGGACAGGGGGCACCCTCCCACAGATACGCAGTATTTT | - | TRBV21-1 | - | TRBJ2-3
CASSYSTTVSYNEQFF | TGTGCCAGCAGTTACTCGACGACCGTCTCCTACAATGAGCAGTTCTTC | - | TRBV6-6 | - | TRBJ2-1
CASSTPRLAGGPRTGELFF | TGTGCCAGTAGTACCCCCCGCCTAGCGGGAGGGCCTCGAACCGGGGAGCTGTTTTTT | TRBD2 | TRBV19 | - | TRBJ2-2
CASSPSAGQGMGEQYF | TGCGCCAGCAGCCCCTCGGCCGGACAGGGCATGGGGGAGCAGTACTTC | TRBD1 | TRBV5-1 | - | TRBJ2-7
CASSLYSHYEQYF | TGTGCCAGCAGCTTATACAGCCACTACGAGCAGTACTTC | - | TRBV11-3 | - | TRBJ2-7
CASTPSSGTGREQYF | TGTGCCAGCACCCCCTCCTCCGGGACAGGGCGGGAGCAGTACTTC | TRBD1 | TRBV6-1 | once | TRBJ2-7
CASSLAGAGNTGELFF | TGTGCCAGCAGCTTAGCAGGGGCAGGGAACACCGGGGAGCTGTTTTTT | - | TRBV7-3 | once | TRBJ2-2
CASSIGTLRAGGELFF | TGTGCCAGTAGTATTGGGACTCTGAGGGCTGGTGGGGAGCTGTTTTTT | - | TRBV19 | - | TRBJ2-2
CASSALSGSSMETQYF | TGTGCCAGCAGCGCCCTTAGCGGGAGTAGCATGGAGACCCAGTACTTC | TRBD2 | TRBV9 | - | TRBJ2-5
CASSPGGGANTEAFF | TGCGCCAGCAGTCCGGGAGGGGGCGCAAACACTGAAGCTTTCTTT | TRBD1 | TRBV5-1 | - | TRBJ1-1
CASTRLGQGASEAFF | TGTGCCAGCACCAGATTGGGACAGGGGGCTAGTGAAGCTTTCTTT | TRBD1 | TRBV6-1 | - | TRBJ1-1
CASSPNSGGGPGELFF | TGTGCCAGCAGTCCCAATAGCGGAGGGGGGCCCGGGGAGCTGTTTTTT | - | TRBV6-4 | once | TRBJ2-2
CASSPPEATDTQYF | TGTGCCAGCAGTCCCCCCGAAGCCACAGATACGCAGTATTTT | - | TRBV25-1 | - | TRBJ2-3
CASSPSWLAGSGEQFF | TGCGCCAGCAGCCCTTCTTGGCTAGCGGGAAGTGGGGAGCAGTTCTTC | TRBD2 | TRBV4-3 | - | TRBJ2-1